This paragraph reports one TCR beta chain. Its target is unknown. The data derive from a study of cytomegalovirus exposure and HLA in healthy donors. This CDR3 spans 16 amino acids. The germline gives CDR1 SEHNR, CDR2 FQNEAQ (reference sequence). Trimming cost V 3 bases and J 0 bases; bases outside gene matches: 5. PCR involved 60 Vbeta and 13 Jbeta primers. Produced via immunoSEQ multiplex PCR; TCRdb's table is partial and in-frame only. Altogether a few hundred thousand clones are present, around 80% being singletons, with the ten largest covering roughly 0.58%. Study findings and constraints: Later, an analysis showed that TCR beta chains associated with HLA were more clonally expanded than others that were equally common.

The rearrangement links TRBV7-9 to TRBJ2-1, with TRBD2 matching over 7 bases. Sequences were obtained from PBMCs. The TCR was taken from a woman between 40 and 55 years old in good health and CMV-seronegative. The CDR3 DNA reads as TGTGCCAGCAGCTTTCCGGGGGGACCCTCCTACAATGAGCAGTTCTTC. Translation gives CASSFPGGPSYNEQFF.